The 22 T cell receptor beta chains below come from one sample, sequenced in a study of T cell responses to AZD1222 COVID-19 vaccine. Assay used: immunoSEQ multiplex PCR; TCRdb lists only in-frame clones, some missing. There are roughly 100,000 clones in the sample; about nine tenths occur only once, and 45% lies in the top ten. The sample in question was peripheral blood, obtained on day 0 of AZD1222 vaccination. The receptor source for this set is an adult in good health.

The chain carries TRBV10-1 and TRBJ2-1; unclear D gene. The CDR3 loop spans 14 amino acids. V was cut by 4 bases and J by 2 bases, with 9 bases left in between. Germline CDR1 is WNHNN and CDR2 is SYGVQD (reference sequence). CDR3 sequence: CASSGGATYNEQFF. DNA for the CDR3: TGCGCCAGCAGTGGCGGAGCGACCTACAATGAGCAGTTCTTC.

The V gene is TRBV18, the J gene TRBJ2-7, with D uncertain. V was cut by 1 base and J by 5 bases, with 15 bases left in between. The CDR3 loop spans 15 amino acids. CDR1 and CDR2 (germline): KGHSH, LQKENI. The CDR3 DNA sequence: TGTGCCAGCTCACCACTAAGTCAGGAAGGCCACGAGCAGTACTTC. This encodes CASSPLSQEGHEQYF.

The V and J genes are TRBV19 and TRBJ1-1; D is unresolved. Between the trimmed V and J ends, which lost 3 bases and 5 bases, there was a span of 13 bases. CDR3 length: 14 residues. Looked up from germline, CDR1 is LNHDA and CDR2 is SQIVND (reference sequence). This chain's CDR3 is CASSMAFFGTEAFF. CDR3 coding DNA: TGTGCCAGTAGTATGGCTTTTTTCGGGACTGAAGCTTTCTTT.

J is TRBJ2-7 and V is TRBV27; D not certain. Per the germline V gene, CDR1 is MNHEY and CDR2 is SMNVEV (reference sequence). The CDR3 has 12 residues. Trimming stripped 3 bases from V and 6 bases from J, with 9 bases between. The CDR3 region has the DNA TGTGCCAGCAGTTTCCTGGGCGGCGAGCAGTACTTC. It is translated as CASSFLGGEQYF.

V usage is TRBV5-1 and J usage is TRBJ1-1; D may be TRBD1 (6 bases). Germline lookup yields CDR1 SGHRS and CDR2 YFSETQ. This CDR3 is built from 14 residues. V lost 0 bases to trimming and J lost 6 bases, with 12 bases between them. This chain's CDR3 is CASSLGAGAPEAFF. The CDR3 DNA follows: TGCGCCAGCAGCTTGGGCGCAGGGGCTCCTGAAGCTTTCTTT.

This chain joins TRBV9 and TRBJ2-7, with TRBD1 identical over 8 bases. The CDR3 runs to 16 residues. V lost 4 bases and J lost 0; bases outside the gene matches: 9. The germline CDR1 and CDR2 sequences are SGDLS and YYNGEE. CDR3 DNA sequence: TGTGCCAGCAGCCTGAGTCCGGGACAGGACTCCTACGAGCAGTACTTC. Translating it yields CASSLSPGQDSYEQYF.

A word on this clone: A read error may account for a junction end that differs from germline. J is TRBJ1-2 and V is TRBV28; TRBD1 agrees at 7 bases. CDR3 length: 10 amino acids. Germline assignment: CDR1 MDHEN and CDR2 SYDVKM. This CDR3 is CACRGYGYTF. In DNA form, the CDR3 reads TGTGCCTGCAGGGGGTATGGCTACACCTTC.

The chain uses TRBV27 and TRBJ2-5; no firm D call. There are 12 residues in the CDR3. Deletions cut 6 bases from V and 9 bases from J, with 14 bases between. CDR1 and CDR2 from the germline V gene are MNHEY and SMNVEV (reference sequence). CDR3 nucleotide sequence: TGTGCCAGCAGCCCGATTCTTGGGGCCCAGTACTTC. It codes for CASSPILGAQYF.

This clone was seen a single time. V gene TRBV11-3 combines with J gene TRBJ2-5; possible D gene TRBD1, 7 bases. From germline, CDR1 is SGHNT and CDR2 YENEEA. Trimming took off 5 bases at V and 4 bases at J, with 20 bases between the two ends. This CDR3 has 16 amino acids. The CDR3 loop reads CASSPGRTGSGETQYF. CDR3 DNA: TGTGCCAGCAGCCCTGGGAGGACAGGTAGTGGAGAGACCCAGTACTTC. Together with reference TRBV11-3 and TRBJ2-5, the CDR3 gives the full variable domain: EAGVVQSPRYKIIEKKQPVAFWCNPISGHNTLYWYLQNLGQGPELLIRYENEEAVDDSQLPKDRFSAERLKGVDSTLKIQPAELGDSAVYLCASSPGRTGSGETQYFGPGTRLLVL.

This rearrangement joins TRBV7-8 to TRBJ1-5; no clear D gene. The V and J ends lost 3 bases and 0 bases respectively, with 9 bases between them. This CDR3 is built from 15 residues. Per the germline V gene, CDR1 is SGHVS and CDR2 is FQNEAQ. CDR3 region: CASSFTITSNQPQHF. Written as DNA, the CDR3 is TGTGCCAGCAGCTTTACCATAACTAGCAATCAGCCCCAGCATTTT. The full variable domain, completed using reference TRBV7-8 and TRBJ1-5, is GAGVSQSPRYKVAKRGQDVALRCDPISGHVSLFWYQQALGQGPEFLTYFQNEAQLDKSGLPSDRFFAERPEGSVSTLKIQRTQQEDSAVYLCASSFTITSNQPQHFGDGTRLSIL.

This clone is a singleton in its sample. V usage is TRBV2 and J usage is TRBJ2-2, with 8 bases that match TRBD2. Germline CDR1 SNHLY, CDR2 FYNNEI. V dropped 7 bases and J dropped 0; count of bases not matched to a gene: 1. CDR3 length equals 14 residues. CDR3: CASTSGPNTGELFF. In DNA, the CDR3 is TGTGCCAGCACTAGCGGGCCGAACACCGGGGAGCTGTTTTTT.

The chain combines TRBV24-1 with TRBJ1-1; perhaps TRBD1 as D (5 bases). The V end was cut by 10 bases, the J end by 4 bases, with 21 bases between. This CDR3 spans 15 amino acids. Germline CDR1 and CDR2: KGHDR and SFDVKD. This CDR3 reads CATRAKSGRVTEAFF. The CDR3 DNA is TGTGCCACTCGGGCAAAGTCGGGGCGTGTCACTGAAGCTTTCTTT.

This rearrangement joins TRBV12-3 or TRBV12-4 to TRBJ1-6; D remains unclear. Trimming took off 2 bases at V and 8 bases at J, with 7 bases between the two ends. The CDR3 runs 13 residues. This CDR3 is CASSLYIYSPLHF. DNA of the CDR3: TGTGCCAGCAGTTTATACATATATTCACCCCTCCACTTT.

J is TRBJ1-1 and V is TRBV5-4, with D perhaps matching TRBD1 (6 bases). The CDR3 covers 14 residues. CDR1 SGHNT and CDR2 YYREEE come from the germline V gene (reference sequence). V was pared by 4 bases and J by 2 bases, with 12 bases between. CDR3 coding DNA: TGTGCCAGCAGCCCCCCCGGGGGCAACACTGAAGCTTTCTTT. Translated: CASSPPGGNTEAFF.

The genes are TRBV11-3 and TRBJ2-7; 7 positions match TRBD2. Losses at the gene ends were 0 bases for V and 3 bases for J; bases not matched to a gene: 5. CDR1 and CDR2 from the germline V gene are SGHNT and YENEEA. The CDR3 is 15 residues long. The CDR3 is CASSLESSGYYEQYF. The CDR3 DNA follows: TGTGCCAGCAGCTTAGAGTCTAGCGGCTACTACGAGCAGTACTTC.

This clone has just one count. V and J are TRBV6-6 and TRBJ2-6; TRBD2 matches 7 bases. Germline V gene lookup returns CDR1 MNHNY and CDR2 SVGAGI (reference sequence). CDR3 length: 18 residues. Germline trimming cut 5 bases from V and 4 bases from J; bases unmatched to any gene: 14. The CDR3 region has the DNA TGTGCCAGCAGTCCACGGGACTATACACCGTCAGGGGCCAACGTCCTGACTTTC. The encoded protein is CASSPRDYTPSGANVLTF.

The chain employs TRBV14 and TRBJ2-1; 13 positions match TRBD2. With 0 bases clipped from V and 9 bases from J, the junction kept 8 bases outside the gene matches. The CDR3 spans 17 residues. Germline V gene sequence: CDR1 SGHDN, CDR2 FVKESK. Here the CDR3 reads CASSQDLLAGGRSEQFF. For the CDR3, the DNA is TGTGCCAGCAGCCAAGACCTACTAGCGGGAGGGAGGAGTGAGCAGTTCTTC.

The chain combines TRBV5-8 with TRBJ1-2; tentative D call: TRBD1 (6 bases). The CDR3 is 14 residues long. Germline-derived CDR1 and CDR2 are SGHTS and YDEGEE. Trimming took off 5 bases at V and 2 bases at J, with 13 bases between the two ends. CDR3 amino acids: CASRRRQANYGYTF. The CDR3 bases are TGTGCCAGCAGGCGAAGACAGGCCAACTATGGCTACACCTTC.

This chain uses TRBV27 with TRBJ2-7, with D possibly being TRBD1 (7 bases). CDR1 is MNHEY, CDR2 SMNVEV, per germline (reference sequence). V was clipped by 4 bases and J by 2 bases, with 18 bases between them. CDR3 length: 16 amino acids. The chain's CDR3 is CASSWGGAGGPYEQYF. CDR3 nucleotides: TGTGCCAGCAGTTGGGGCGGGGCAGGGGGTCCCTACGAGCAGTACTTC.

The chain couples TRBV14 to TRBJ1-1; TRBD1 might be the D (6 bases). The germline V and J ends were trimmed by 6 bases and 8 bases, with 22 bases remaining between them. This CDR3 has 15 residues. The germline CDR1 and CDR2 sequences are SGHDN and FVKESK. The CDR3 bases are TGTGCCAGCAGGTTACAACAGGGCTTTAGGATAGAAGCTTTCTTT. The encoded protein is CASRLQQGFRIEAFF.

This chain uses TRBV7-3 with TRBJ1-1, with 7 nucleotides matching TRBD1. Germline trimming cut 7 bases from V and 1 base from J; bases unmatched to any gene: 3. The CDR3 totals 13 residues. CDR1 and CDR2 from the germline V gene are SGHTA and FQGTGA. CDR3 amino acids: CASKRQGNTEAFF. DNA of the CDR3: TGTGCCAGCAAACGACAGGGGAACACTGAAGCTTTCTTT.

The J gene is TRBJ2-7, the V gene TRBV28; D is perhaps TRBD1 or TRBD2 (5 bases each). V gave up 8 bases and J gave up 7 bases, with 27 bases separating them. This CDR3 comprises 16 residues. Per germline, CDR1 MDHEN and CDR2 SYDVKM. CDR3 loop: CASEFRVGHGDQEQYF. The CDR3 bases are TGTGCCAGCGAGTTTCGGGTAGGCCACGGGGACCAGGAGCAGTACTTC.